Presented here are 24 T cell receptor beta chains from one specimen sequenced in a study of CD8+ T cells in alopecia areata. cDNA serving as the sequencing template came from extracted, reverse transcribed RNA. Sequencing used immunoSEQ multiplex PCR; TCRdb keeps in-frame clones, though not all of them. The sample lists under 350,000 clones; roughly 60% were seen once. Treatment in this sample: oral pan-JAK inhibitor, 5-10 mg twice daily. Sequences were derived from CD4+ T cells sorted from blood, sampled at week 24, from a patient treated with tofacitinib. Receptors were obtained from a human donor with alopecia areata.

With respect to this clone: A much larger clone is a single base away; this may be a read error. This chain joins TRBV2 and TRBJ2-2, with D perhaps matching TRBD1 (6 bases). Between the trimmed V and J ends, which lost 4 bases and 1 base, there was a span of 7 bases. The CDR3 consists of 14 residues. The germline CDR1 and CDR2 sequences are SNHLY and FYNNEI. The CDR3 here is CASSGTENTGELFF. CDR3 nucleotides: TGTGCCAGCAGTGGGACAGAGAACACCGGGGAGCTGTTTTTT. The full variable domain, in which reference TRBV2 and TRBJ2-2 provide the parts outside the CDR3, is EPEVTQTPSHQVTQMGQEVILRCVPISNHLYFYWYRQILGQKVEFLVSFYNNEISEKSEIFDDQFSVERPDGSNFTLKIRSTKLEDSAMYFCASSGTENTGELFFGEGSRLTVL.

This clone was observed a handful of times. The V call is TRBV29-1, the J call TRBJ2-5, with no clear D. Germline-derived CDR1 and CDR2 are SQVTM and ANQGSEA. CDR3 length: 16 amino acids. Deletions cut 5 bases from V and 4 bases from J, with 23 bases between. CDR3 DNA: TGCAGCGTTAGATCCGCCACGGGTTACGTGGGAGAGACCCAGTACTTC. Translation: CSVRSATGYVGETQYF. Together with reference TRBV29-1 and TRBJ2-5, the CDR3 gives the full variable domain: SAVISQKPSRDICQRGTSLTIQCQVDSQVTMMFWYRQQPGQSLTLIATANQGSEATYESGFVIDKFPISRPNLTFSTLTVSNMSPEDSSIYLCSVRSATGYVGETQYFGPGTRLLVL.

The chain uses TRBV7-9 and TRBJ2-7; 9 nucleotides agree with TRBD2. The CDR3 sequence is 14 residues long. The germline V gene has CDR1 SEHNR and CDR2 FQNEAQ (reference sequence). The junction had 5 bases not matched to a gene; V was cut back by 1 base and J by 7 bases. CDR3 in DNA: TGTGCCAGCAGCTTAGGCGGGGGGGCCGGAGAGCAGTACTTC. As protein: CASSLGGGAGEQYF.

The chain uses TRBV6-5 and TRBJ1-6; a possible D gene is TRBD1 (5 bases). The CDR3 runs 15 residues. Germline V gene data show CDR1 as MNHEY and CDR2 as SVGAGI. Trimming shortened V by 10 bases and J by 7 bases, and 20 bases separated the two germline ends. The CDR3 region is CATRTSRGSNSPLHF. The CDR3 bases are TGTGCCACCCGTACTTCCCGGGGGAGCAATTCACCCCTCCACTTT.

The chain carries TRBV2 and TRBJ2-7, with 8 bases lining up with TRBD1. V trimming: 6 bases; J trimming: 2 bases; junction bases outside the gene matches: 9. The CDR3 length is 15 residues. Germline CDR1 SNHLY, CDR2 FYNNEI. Written as DNA, the CDR3 is TGTGCCAGCAGCAAAGGACAGGGAGGAACCTACGAGCAGTACTTC. Translation: CASSKGQGGTYEQYF. Variable domain in full (rest from reference TRBV2 and TRBJ2-7): EPEVTQTPSHQVTQMGQEVILRCVPISNHLYFYWYRQILGQKVEFLVSFYNNEISEKSEIFDDQFSVERPDGSNFTLKIRSTKLEDSAMYFCASSKGQGGTYEQYFGPGTRLTVT.

This chain links TRBV5-1 with TRBJ2-3; TRBD1 agrees at 7 bases. The CDR3 runs 16 residues. Germline V gene data show CDR1 as SGHRS and CDR2 as YFSETQ. Trimming removed 0 bases from V and 6 bases from J; junction bases left unmatched: 10. The CDR3 region is CASSLDGRGTVDTQYF. CDR3 nucleotides: TGCGCCAGCAGCTTGGATGGCAGGGGGACGGTGGATACGCAGTATTTT.

J is TRBJ2-4 and V is TRBV4-1; 11 bases fit TRBD2. The germline V gene encodes CDR1 MGHRA and CDR2 YSYEKL. This CDR3 is built from 17 residues. Losses at the gene ends were 1 base for V and 6 bases for J; bases not matched to a gene: 8. The CDR3 region is CASSQVGLADYRNIQYF. CDR3 nucleotides: TGCGCCAGCAGCCAAGTGGGACTAGCGGATTACCGAAACATTCAGTACTTC.

On this clone itself: The sample has other DNA sequences that encode this CDR3 too. V usage is TRBV30 and J usage is TRBJ2-4; 8 bases agree with TRBD1. CDR1 and CDR2 from the germline V gene are GTSNPN and SVGIG (reference sequence). The CDR3 has 14 amino acids. Trimming cost V 0 bases and J 6 bases; bases outside gene matches: 4. The DNA of the CDR3 is TGTGCCTGGAGTGTACAGGGGGGAGTAAACATTCAGTACTTC. It encodes CAWSVQGGVNIQYF.

The rearrangement links TRBV7-9 to TRBJ2-7; possible D gene TRBD2, 5 bases. This CDR3 has 11 residues. V lost 8 bases to trimming and J lost 6 bases, with 11 bases between them. Germline V CDR1 and CDR2: SEHNR, FQNEAQ (reference sequence). CDR3 in amino acids: CASGPEVEQYF. CDR3 DNA: TGTGCCAGCGGTCCGGAGGTCGAGCAGTACTTC.

This sequence joins TRBV5-1 and TRBJ1-2, with a weak D call TRBD1 (6 bases). CDR1 is SGHRS, CDR2 YFSETQ, per germline. The CDR3 spans 13 residues. V was trimmed by 2 bases and J by 6 bases, leaving 11 bases between them. The CDR3 DNA is TGCGCCAGCAGCTTATCGGGGGCTGATGGCTACACCTTC. This gives the protein CASSLSGADGYTF.

CDR3 nucleotides: TGTGCCAGCAGCTTAGGACATTACAATGAGCAGTTCTTC. Encoded protein: CASSLGHYNEQFF. The chain is built from TRBV11-2 and TRBJ2-1, with D unresolved. The V and J ends lost 1 base and 4 bases respectively, with 5 bases between them. The CDR3 has 13 amino acids. CDR1 and CDR2 from the germline V gene are SGHAT and FQNNGV. Full variable domain (outside the CDR3, taken from reference TRBV11-2 and TRBJ2-1): EAGVAQSPRYKIIEKRQSVAFWCNPISGHATLYWYQQILGQGPKLLIQFQNNGVVDDSQLPKDRFSAERLKGVDSTLKIQPAKLEDSAVYLCASSLGHYNEQFFGPGTRLTVL.

The rearrangement joins TRBV4-1 to TRBJ1-5; 7 bases match TRBD1. The CDR3 runs 16 residues. Germline CDR1 MGHRA, CDR2 YSYEKL. With V trimmed by 4 bases and J by 4 bases, 10 bases remained unmatched. The CDR3 reads CASSRQDRPLNQPQHF. For the CDR3, the DNA is TGCGCCAGCAGCCGCCAGGACAGGCCCTTGAATCAGCCCCAGCATTTT.

This clone was counted once. V gene TRBV4-1 combines with J gene TRBJ2-1; 9 bases line up with TRBD2. Germline V gene sequence: CDR1 MGHRA, CDR2 YSYEKL. This CDR3 region has 16 residues. Losses at the gene ends were 4 bases for V and 4 bases for J; bases not matched to a gene: 8. The CDR3 reads CASSLLAGQSYNEQFF. CDR3 DNA sequence: TGCGCCAGCAGCCTCCTAGCGGGACAGTCTTACAATGAGCAGTTCTTC.

The chain recombines TRBV4-1 with TRBJ2-7; TRBD2 agrees at 9 bases. The germline gives CDR1 MGHRA, CDR2 YSYEKL. The CDR3 has 16 residues. With 1 base clipped from V and 1 base from J, the junction kept 5 bases outside the gene matches. CDR3 sequence reads: CASSQAPSGGSYEQYF. The CDR3, as DNA: TGCGCCAGCAGCCAAGCCCCCAGCGGGGGGTCCTACGAGCAGTACTTC.

J is TRBJ2-1 and V is TRBV2; 7 positions agree with TRBD1. V lost 4 bases, J lost 2 bases, and 8 bases stayed unmatched. This CDR3 is 16 amino acids long. Germline V gene sequence: CDR1 SNHLY, CDR2 FYNNEI. CDR3 loop: CASSVRGPRAYNEQFF. CDR3 bases: TGTGCCAGCAGTGTTAGGGGGCCGAGGGCCTACAATGAGCAGTTCTTC.

V usage is TRBV29-1 and J usage is TRBJ2-7, with D perhaps TRBD1 or TRBD2 (5 bases each). The CDR3 has 14 amino acids. The germline V and J ends were trimmed by 4 bases and 0 bases, with 13 bases remaining between them. Germline CDR1 reads SQVTM; CDR2 reads ANQGSEA. CDR3 sequence reads: CSVVVGTSSYEQYF. The DNA for the CDR3 is TGCAGCGTTGTTGTGGGGACGAGCTCCTACGAGCAGTACTTC.

The CDR3 spells CASSSSRQTRQETQYF. The CDR3 nucleotides are TGCGCCAGCAGCTCCTCCAGGCAGACTCGTCAAGAGACCCAGTACTTC. The chain links TRBV5-1 to TRBJ2-5, with D unclear. Per germline, CDR1 SGHRS and CDR2 YFSETQ. V was shortened by 3 bases and J by 2 bases, with 17 bases between the two germline ends. The CDR3 spans 16 residues.

CDR3 coding DNA: TGCGCCAGCAGCTTGGAGGCAGGGGGAGGCTACAATGAGCAGTTCTTC. Protein: CASSLEAGGGYNEQFF. V usage is TRBV5-1 and J usage is TRBJ2-1, with a possible D match to TRBD1 (7 bases). Germline assignment: CDR1 SGHRS and CDR2 YFSETQ. CDR3 length equals 16 residues. V lost 0 bases and J lost 3, with 13 bases in between. The whole variable domain, filled in from reference TRBV5-1 and TRBJ2-1, reads KAGVTQTPRYLIKTRGQQVTLSCSPISGHRSVSWYQQTPGQGLQFLFEYFSETQRNKGNFPGRFSGRQFSNSRSEMNVSTLELGDSALYLCASSLEAGGGYNEQFFGPGTRLTVL.

The CDR3, as DNA: TGTGCCAGCAGTTTAATACAGGGCTGGGACACTGAAGCTTTCTTT. Residues: CASSLIQGWDTEAFF. The V call is TRBV27, the J call TRBJ1-1; weak D call: TRBD1 (6 bases). V lost 2 bases and J 3 bases, leaving 13 bases between the germline ends. The CDR3 totals 15 residues. Per germline, CDR1 MNHEY and CDR2 SMNVEV (reference sequence).

This chain joins TRBV30 and TRBJ2-7; 7 bases fit TRBD1. J gave up 0 bases and V 8 bases, and 13 bases lay outside the gene matches. Germline V gives CDR1 GTSNPN, CDR2 SVGIG (reference sequence). CDR3 length: 15 amino acids. The chain's CDR3 is CALRGRPRSSYEQYF. The DNA of the CDR3 is TGTGCCCTGAGGGGGCGACCCCGGAGCTCCTACGAGCAGTACTTC.

The chain is built from TRBV14 and TRBJ1-2, with unresolved D. Germline values: CDR1 SGHDN, CDR2 FVKESK. The CDR3 runs 15 residues. Trimming removed 2 bases from V and 4 bases from J, with 14 bases in between. The CDR3 region has the DNA TGTGCCAGCAGCCAATTCCGCGACACGACCTATGGCTACACCTTC. Protein sequence: CASSQFRDTTYGYTF.

The rearrangement joins TRBV29-1 to TRBJ1-5; D is perhaps TRBD1 (5 bases). The germline V and J ends were trimmed by 4 bases and 9 bases, with 13 bases remaining between them. The CDR3 sequence is 12 residues long. CDR1 is SQVTM, CDR2 ANQGSEA, per germline. This CDR3 reads CSVAHPQGPQHF. The CDR3 nucleotides read TGCAGCGTTGCGCACCCTCAGGGGCCCCAGCATTTT. The full variable domain, completed using reference TRBV29-1 and TRBJ1-5, is SAVISQKPSRDICQRGTSLTIQCQVDSQVTMMFWYRQQPGQSLTLIATANQGSEATYESGFVIDKFPISRPNLTFSTLTVSNMSPEDSSIYLCSVAHPQGPQHFGDGTRLSIL.

CDR3: CASSYDKRTTEAFF. The DNA of the CDR3 is TGTGCCAGCAGCTACGACAAGAGAACCACTGAAGCTTTCTTT. The chain joins TRBV11-2 to TRBJ1-1, with no clear D. The CDR3 consists of 14 residues. Per germline, CDR1 SGHAT and CDR2 FQNNGV. V was cut by 4 bases and J by 4 bases, with 13 bases left in between.

The chain has TRBV29-1 and TRBJ1-1, with D possibly TRBD1 on 5 matching bases. Trimming removed 3 bases from V and 4 bases from J, with 21 bases in between. There are 16 residues in the CDR3. From germline, CDR1 is SQVTM and CDR2 ANQGSEA. CDR3 sequence (DNA): TGCAGCGTTGATCCGATACCTACGGGCCAGGGCACTGAAGCTTTCTTT. This translates into CSVDPIPTGQGTEAFF.